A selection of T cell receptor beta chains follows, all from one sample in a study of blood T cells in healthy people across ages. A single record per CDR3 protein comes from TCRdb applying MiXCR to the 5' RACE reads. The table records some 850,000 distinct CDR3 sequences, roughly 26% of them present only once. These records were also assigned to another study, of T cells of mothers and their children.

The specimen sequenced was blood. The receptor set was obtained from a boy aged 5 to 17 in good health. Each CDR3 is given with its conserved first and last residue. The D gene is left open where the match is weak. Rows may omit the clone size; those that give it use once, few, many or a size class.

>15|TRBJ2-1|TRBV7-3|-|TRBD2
TGTGCCAGCAGCTTAACCGGGACTAGCACCAATGAGCAGTTCTTC
CASSLTGTSTNEQFF
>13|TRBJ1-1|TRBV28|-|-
TGTGCCAGCAGTTTGGGAACCAAATTTGAAGCTTTCTTT
CASSLGTKFEAFF
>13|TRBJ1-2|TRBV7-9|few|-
TGTGCCAGCAGCTCACGAGAGGTTGACGGCTACACCTTC
CASSSREVDGYTF
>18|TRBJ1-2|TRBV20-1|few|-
TGCAGTGGAGAAATTTCCTGGGGCAGCCTCCCTAGGCTCCATGGCTACACCTTC
CSGEISWGSLPRLHGYTF
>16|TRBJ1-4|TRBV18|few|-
TGTGCCAGCTCACCAGGGGACATGGCAACTAATGAAAAACTGTTTTTT
CASSPGDMATNEKLFF
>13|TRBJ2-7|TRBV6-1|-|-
TGTGCCAGCATCTTATCCTTCGGCGGGGAGCAGTACTTC
CASILSFGGEQYF
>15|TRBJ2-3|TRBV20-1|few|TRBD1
TGCAGTGCTAGGGAGACAGGGTTAAGCACAGATACGCAGTATTTT
CSARETGLSTDTQYF
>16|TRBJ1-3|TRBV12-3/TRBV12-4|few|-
TGTGCCAGCAGTTTAGCGCCGGGGGATCGGGAAAACACCATATATTTT
CASSLAPGDRENTIYF
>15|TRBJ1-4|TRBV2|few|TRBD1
TGTGCCAGCAGGGAAACAGGGGGCGAGGGGGAAAAACTGTTTTTT
CASRETGGEGEKLFF
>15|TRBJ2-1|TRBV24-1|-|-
TGTGCCACCAGTGATTTACTCAGTTTGGGTGAGGAGCAGTTCTTC
CATSDLLSLGEEQFF
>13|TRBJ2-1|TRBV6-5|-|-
TGTGCCAGCAGTTACAGGGGGAAGAATGAGCAGTTCTTC
CASSYRGKNEQFF
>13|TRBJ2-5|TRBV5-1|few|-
TGCGCCACCCGGAAGGGGGACCAAGAGACCCAGTACTTC
CATRKGDQETQYF
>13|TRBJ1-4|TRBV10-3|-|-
TGTGCCATCAACAACAGGGATGGGGAAAAACTGTTTTTT
CAINNRDGEKLFF
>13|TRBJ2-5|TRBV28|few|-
TGTGCCAGCAGTTCCGCGCCCCAAGAGACCCAGTACTTC
CASSSAPQETQYF
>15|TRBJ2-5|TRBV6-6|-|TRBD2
TGTGCCAGCAGGCCCAGCGGGAGCTCAGAGAAGACCCAGTACTTC
CASRPSGSSEKTQYF
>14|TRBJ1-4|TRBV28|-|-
TGTGCCAGCAGCTCCTTCGCGGGTAGCGAAAAACTGTTTTTT
CASSSFAGSEKLFF
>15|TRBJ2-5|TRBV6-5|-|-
TGTGCCAGCAGTTACACGGGGTCCCTCCAAGAGACCCAGTACTTC
CASSYTGSLQETQYF
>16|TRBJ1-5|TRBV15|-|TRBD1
TGTGCCACCAGCAGAGTAAGGGGGACAGGCAATCAGCCCCAGCATTTT
CATSRVRGTGNQPQHF
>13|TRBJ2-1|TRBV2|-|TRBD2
TGTGCCAGCAGCGCGCTGGGGGGGGATGAGCAGTTCTTC
CASSALGGDEQFF
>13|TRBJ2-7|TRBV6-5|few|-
TGTGCCAGCAGTTCCCGAGGGGGAAACGAGCAGTACTTC
CASSSRGGNEQYF
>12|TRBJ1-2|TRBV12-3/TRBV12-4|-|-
TGTGCCAGCCGTCAGCGGGACTATGGCTACACCTTC
CASRQRDYGYTF
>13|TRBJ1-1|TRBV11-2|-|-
TGTGCCAGCAGCTACAGGGTGGACACTGAAGCTTTCTTT
CASSYRVDTEAFF